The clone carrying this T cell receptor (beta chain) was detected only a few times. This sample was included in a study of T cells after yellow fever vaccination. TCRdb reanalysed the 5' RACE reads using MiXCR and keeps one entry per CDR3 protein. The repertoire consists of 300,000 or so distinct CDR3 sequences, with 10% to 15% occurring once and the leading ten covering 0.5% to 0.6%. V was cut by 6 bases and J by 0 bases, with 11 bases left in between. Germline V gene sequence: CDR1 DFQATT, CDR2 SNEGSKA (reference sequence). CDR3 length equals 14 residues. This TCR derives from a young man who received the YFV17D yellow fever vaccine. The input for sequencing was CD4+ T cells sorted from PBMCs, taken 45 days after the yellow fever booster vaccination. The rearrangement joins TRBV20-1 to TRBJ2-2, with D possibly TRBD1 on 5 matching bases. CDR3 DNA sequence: TGCAGTGCCCAGGGCTGTGCGAACACCGGGGAGCTGTTTTTT. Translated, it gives CSAQGCANTGELFF.